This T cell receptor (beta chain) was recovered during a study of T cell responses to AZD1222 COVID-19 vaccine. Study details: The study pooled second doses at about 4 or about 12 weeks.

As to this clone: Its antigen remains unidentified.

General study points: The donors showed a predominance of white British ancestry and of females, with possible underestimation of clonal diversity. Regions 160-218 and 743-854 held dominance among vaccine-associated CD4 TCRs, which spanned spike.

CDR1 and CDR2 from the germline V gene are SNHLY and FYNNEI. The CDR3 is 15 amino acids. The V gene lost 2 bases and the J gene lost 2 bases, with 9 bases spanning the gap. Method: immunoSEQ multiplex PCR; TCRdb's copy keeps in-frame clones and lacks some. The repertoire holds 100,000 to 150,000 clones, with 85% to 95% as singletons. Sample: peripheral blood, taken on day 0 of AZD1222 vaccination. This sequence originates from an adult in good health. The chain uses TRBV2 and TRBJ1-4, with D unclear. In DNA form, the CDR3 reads TGTGCCAGCAGTGAATTGTTAGGGACTAATGAAAAACTGTTTTTT. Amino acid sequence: CASSELLGTNEKLFF.